The source of this TCR beta chain is a study of T-cell reconstitution after alpha-beta-depleted transplantation in children. Molecular barcoding with unique molecular identifiers was used for the TCRbeta library. Each CDR3 protein gets one entry after TCRdb re-called the PCR reads with MiXCR. The table records about 410,000 distinct CDR3 sequences, roughly 22% of them present only once. The germline V gene has CDR1 ENHRY and CDR2 SYGVKD. This CDR3 region has 14 residues. Trimming took off 4 bases at V and 3 bases at J, with 13 bases between the two ends. A few counts support this clonotype. Source: PBMCs from the stem cell graft donor, taken from the stem cell graft. The chain combines TRBV10-3 with TRBJ2-7; D not certain. This receptor was identified in a human donor who donated a stem cell graft to a child with acute myeloid leukemia. This CDR3 reads CAISVSRTDYEQYF. The CDR3 DNA reads TGTGCCATCAGTGTTTCCAGAACAGACTACGAGCAGTACTTC.